The clone carrying this T cell receptor (beta chain) showed up just a few times. The data were obtained in a study of graft-versus-host responses after intestinal transplantation. Responders labeled with CFSE (approximately 200,000) were plated with approximately 200,000 irradiated, violet-dye-labeled stimulators. Germline CDR1 reads LNHDA; CDR2 reads SQIVND (reference sequence). The V and J ends lost 5 bases and 5 bases, in that order; junction bases with no gene match: 12. CDR3 length equals 17 residues. Using immunoSEQ multiplex PCR, the repertoire was profiled, and TCRdb retains in-frame clones only, with some absent. The data contain about 14,000 clones, about 28% of them singletons.

V gene TRBV19 combines with J gene TRBJ2-5; TRBD2 matches at 12 bases. Here the sequenced sample was alloreactive CD4+ T cells from a mixed lymphocyte reaction culture, taken before intestinal transplant. Subset: CFSE-low proliferating T cells sorted from roughly 6-day pre-transplant mixed lymphocyte reaction (GvH or HvG direction). This TCR came from a human patient who received an intestinal transplant. The CDR3 coding sequence is TGTGCCAGTAGTGCGACTAGCGGGAGCCCCTACCGGGAGACCCAGTACTTC. Translated: CASSATSGSPYRETQYF.